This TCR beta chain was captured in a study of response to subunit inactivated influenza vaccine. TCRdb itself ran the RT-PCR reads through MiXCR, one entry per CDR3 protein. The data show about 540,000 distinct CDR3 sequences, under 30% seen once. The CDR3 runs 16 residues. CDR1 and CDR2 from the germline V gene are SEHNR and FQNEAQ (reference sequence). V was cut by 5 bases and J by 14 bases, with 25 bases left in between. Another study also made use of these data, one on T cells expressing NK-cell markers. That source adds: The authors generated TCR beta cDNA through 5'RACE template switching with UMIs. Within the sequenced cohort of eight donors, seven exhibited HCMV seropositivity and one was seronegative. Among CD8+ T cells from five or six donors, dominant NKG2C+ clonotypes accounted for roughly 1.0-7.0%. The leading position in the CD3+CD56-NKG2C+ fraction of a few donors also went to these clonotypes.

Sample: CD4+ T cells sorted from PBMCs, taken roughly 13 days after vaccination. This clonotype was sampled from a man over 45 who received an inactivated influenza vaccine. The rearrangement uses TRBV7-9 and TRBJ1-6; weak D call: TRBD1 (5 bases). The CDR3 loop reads CASSAPGLTKASSLHF. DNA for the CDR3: TGTGCCAGCAGCGCCCCGGGACTGACAAAGGCCTCTTCCCTCCACTTT.